This T cell receptor (beta chain) was recovered during a study of OX40 agonist ivuxolimab in advanced cancers. About the research overall: Three patients responded partially, comprising one with hepatocellular carcinoma and two with cutaneous melanoma. Overall study findings and caveats: Among expanded peripheral T cells, antigen specificity went undetermined.

To note about this clone: Its target is unknown.

Profiling relied on immunoSEQ multiplex PCR, and the TCRdb table lists in-frame clones only, not all of them. This sample yields around 80,000 clones, of which over 75% are seen a single time; roughly 3.1% belongs to the top ten. Trimming at V came to 3 bases and at J to 0 bases, leaving 8 bases not matched to a gene. The CDR3 totals 17 residues. The germline V gene encodes CDR1 LNHNV and CDR2 YYDKDF (reference sequence). The rearrangement uses TRBV15 and TRBJ1-3, with 7 bases matching TRBD1. This specimen was CD4+ or CD8+ T cells sorted from blood, taken in a trial of the OX40 agonist ivuxolimab. This clonotype was obtained from an adult with an advanced solid tumor such as melanoma, head and neck, liver or kidney cancer. Here the CDR3 reads CATSRETGILSGNTIYF. The CDR3 DNA is TGTGCCACCAGCAGGGAGACAGGGATTCTCTCTGGAAACACCATATATTTT.